This TCR beta chain derives from a study of T-cell memory formation after mild COVID-19. Whole-study findings and limits: Second-wave clones with a day 37 peak had unconfirmed SARS-CoV-2 specificity. Contracting CD4+ clones sat mainly in CM and EM; CD8+ in EMRA.

This clonotype has only a few counts. Its antigen is as yet unknown. 5'RACE with constant-segment primers yielded barcoded, UMI-tagged TCR alpha and TCR beta cDNA libraries. A single record per CDR3 protein comes from TCRdb applying MiXCR to the 5' RACE reads. This sample has just under 550,000 distinct CDR3 sequences, with roughly 20% found just once. There are 16 residues in the CDR3. The ends were cut back, 0 bases at V and 0 bases at J, with 7 bases in the middle. Germline assignment: CDR1 SGDLS and CDR2 YYNGEE. The V and J genes are TRBV9 and TRBJ2-6; D remains unclear. The sequenced material came from PBMCs or a T cell subset sorted from them (not recorded which). This TCR was recovered from an adult woman who had mild COVID-19 (a few samples of this study predate the infection). Cell type and time point are not known. CDR3 amino acids: CASSVDYGSGANVLTF. Written as DNA, the CDR3 is TGTGCCAGCAGCGTAGATTACGGCTCTGGGGCCAACGTCCTGACTTTC.